Sequencing of this T cell receptor beta chain was carried out in a study of OX40 agonist ivuxolimab in advanced cancers. With regard to the full study: Ivuxolimab was a fully human IgG2 agonistic monoclonal antibody targeting the costimulatory receptor OX40 (CD134). Intravenous ivuxolimab was administered to patients every 2 weeks at six dose levels: 0.01, 0.1, 0.3, 1.5, 3 and 10 mg/kg. The point of sequencing TCRbeta in the periphery was to test whether ivuxolimab changed TCR sequence diversity and drove clonal T-cell expansion. Among the roughly 50 dose-escalation patients, about 20 had hepatocellular carcinoma, some 15 melanoma, 9 renal cell carcinoma and 9 head and neck cancer. Three dose-escalation patients achieved partial responses, one with hepatocellular carcinoma and two with cutaneous melanoma. Patients were allowed to have had prior anti-PD-1, anti-PD-L1 or anti-CTLA-4 therapy, and less than 45% of the dose-escalation patients had previously received checkpoint inhibitors. In the dose-escalation cohort, 65% to 85% of patients were male, and the mean age was 60 years with a range of roughly 20 to 79. The paper covers the monotherapy dose-escalation part of the phase I ivuxolimab trial, which included N ≈ 50 patients.

The CDR3, from cysteine to phenylalanine, totals 14 residues. Here the CDR3 DNA is all that survives: 42 bases in frame from base 1. V is reduced by 4 bases and J by 7 bases, leaving a spacing of 15 bases between them. As encoded in the germline V gene (reference sequence), CDR1 is LNHDA while CDR2 is SQIVND. Paper-wide results and their limitations: After ivuxolimab, CD8+ T cells had more expanded clones than CD4+ T cells on average. Clonal expansion of both CD4+ and CD8+ blood T cells was observed from baseline to week 6 at doses 0.1 to 3.0 mg/kg. In the 0.1-3.0 mg/kg groups, partial responders were among the patients with the lowest normalized peripheral clonal expansion, particularly in CD8+ T cells. Low levels of normalized T-cell clonal expansion were also shown by some nonresponding patients. Which antigens the clonally expanded peripheral T cells were specific for was not determined.

Patients with autoimmune disease history or receiving systemic immunosuppression were excluded from the trial. In every dose cohort, peripheral blood was drawn for TCR sequencing at baseline, cycle 4 day 1, and cycle 7 day 1. Samples were obtained from an open-label, multicenter, first-in-human phase I dose-escalation trial of ivuxolimab. Adults with locally advanced or metastatic melanoma, renal cell, hepatocellular, or head and neck squamous cell carcinoma were enrolled in the trial. Before TCR sequencing, CD4+ T cells and CD8+ T cells from peripheral blood were sorted into separate populations. As regards this clone: Its target antigen remains unknown. It has no much larger one-base neighbor in the sample; base qualities were not kept.

Genomic DNA was isolated from the sorted cells so that the TCRbeta CDR3 region could be sequenced. The immunoSEQ Assay was used to sequence the TCRbeta CDR3 regions. In TCRdb, the immuneACCESS table is reduced to in-frame sequences with V and J assigned. These tables do not hold every clone; where another copy was compared, an unresolved V gene accounts for under half, and the others remain unexplained. Within this sample are about 76,000 clones, with 88% of them counted one time only. Together, the top ten hold roughly 0.89% of the sample. This TCR was sampled from an adult with an advanced solid tumor such as melanoma, head and neck, liver or kidney cancer. The chain uses TRBV19 and TRBJ2-3; TRBD1 is perhaps the D gene, given 6 matching bases. Material: CD4+ or CD8+ T cells sorted from blood, obtained in a trial of the OX40 agonist ivuxolimab. The CDR3 region has the sequence CASSTGDVANTQYF. The bases are TGTGCCAGTAGTACAGGGGACGTAGCGAATACGCAGTATTTT. This CDR3, with the reference TRBV19 and TRBJ2-3 proteins standing in past its ends, gives the full variable domain DGGITQSPKYLFRKEGQNVTLSCEQNLNHDAMYWYRQDPGQGLRLIYYSQIVNDFQKGDIAEGYSVSREKKESFPLTVTSAQKNPTAFYLCASSTGDVANTQYFGPGTRLTVL.